Following are 23 T cell receptor beta chains from one sample sequenced in a study of cytotoxic CD8 clonotypes in ibrutinib-treated CLL. Clones were sequenced by immunoSEQ multiplex PCR, and TCRdb holds only the in-frame ones, with some missing. The sample records some 300,000 clones, about 77% being singletons. Sequenced here: PBMCs, sampled before ibrutinib treatment. These receptors were obtained from a human donor with chronic lymphocytic leukemia.

The rearrangement uses TRBV5-1 and TRBJ2-1; 8 bases line up with TRBD2. The germline V gene encodes CDR1 SGHRS and CDR2 YFSETQ. This CDR3 is built from 14 residues. V shed 0 bases, J shed 8 bases, and the junction held 4 bases outside the gene matches. The CDR3 DNA reads TGCGCCAGCAGCTTGGGCGGACTAGCTGATGAGCAGTTCTTC. It translates to CASSLGGLADEQFF.

The chain links TRBV30 to TRBJ2-7; the match to TRBD1 covers 7 bases. With V trimmed by 3 bases and J by 0 bases, 8 bases remained unmatched. The CDR3 runs 15 residues. Germline CDR1 GTSNPN, CDR2 SVGIG (reference sequence). The CDR3 is CAWRTGQDSSYEQYF. Here the CDR3 DNA reads TGTGCCTGGAGAACTGGACAGGACTCCTCCTACGAGCAGTACTTC.

V usage is TRBV6-5 and J usage is TRBJ1-2, with 9 bases fitting TRBD1. The CDR3 extends over 14 amino acids. Looked up from germline, CDR1 is MNHEY and CDR2 is SVGAGI. With V trimmed by 6 bases and J by 5 bases, 7 bases remained unmatched. CDR3 in DNA: TGTGCCAGCAGGACGACAGGGGGAAGTTATGGCTACACCTTC. It codes for CASRTTGGSYGYTF.

The V and J genes are TRBV7-9 and TRBJ1-4, with D possibly TRBD1 on 6 matching bases. CDR3 length: 13 amino acids. Per germline, CDR1 SEHNR and CDR2 FQNEAQ (reference sequence). Deletions cut 8 bases from V and 6 bases from J, with 13 bases between. CDR3 residues: CASVQGDYEKLFF. CDR3 bases: TGTGCCAGCGTACAGGGAGATTATGAAAAACTGTTTTTT.

This clone occurred a few times. The chain joins TRBV12-5 to TRBJ1-5, with D possibly being TRBD1 (5 bases). Trimming stripped 3 bases from V and 7 bases from J, with 13 bases between. This CDR3 is 14 amino acids long. The V gene's germline CDR1 is LGHNT and CDR2 FRNRAP. The CDR3 DNA sequence: TGTGCTAGTGGTTTCCGGACATCTGACCAGCCCCAGCATTTT. This sequence encodes CASGFRTSDQPQHF. Filled out from reference TRBV12-5 and TRBJ1-5, the complete variable domain reads DARVTQTPRHKVTEMGQEVTMRCQPILGHNTVFWYRQTMMQGLELLAYFRNRAPLDDSGMPKDRFSAEMPDATLATLKIQPSEPRDSAVYFCASGFRTSDQPQHFGDGTRLSIL.

The gene calls are TRBV11-2 and TRBJ1-5; D possibly corresponds to TRBD1 (6 bases). This CDR3 is built from 15 residues. V was trimmed by 4 bases and J by 2 bases, leaving 12 bases between them. Germline loops: CDR1 SGHAT, CDR2 FQNNGV. The DNA of the CDR3 is TGTGCCAGCAGCTCCGGGGGCGCAGGCAATCAGCCCCAGCATTTT. Translation gives CASSSGGAGNQPQHF.

This chain links TRBV9 with TRBJ2-7, with D tentatively TRBD2 (5 bases). This CDR3 is 15 amino acids long. The V and J ends lost 0 bases and 3 bases respectively, with 13 bases between them. The V gene's germline CDR1 is SGDLS and CDR2 YYNGEE. The CDR3 bases are TGTGCCAGCAGCGTAGGAGGAGGCGTATTCTACGAGCAGTACTTC. It yields the protein CASSVGGGVFYEQYF.

This clone was detected only a few times. The chain carries TRBV12-5 and TRBJ1-1, with D perhaps TRBD1 (6 bases). The germline V gene encodes CDR1 LGHNT and CDR2 FRNRAP. With 5 bases removed from V and 10 bases from J, the gap between germline ends came to 14 bases. The CDR3 runs to 12 residues. The CDR3, as DNA: TGTGCTAGTGGTGAACAGGGCGGAGGAGCTTTCTTT. Protein sequence: CASGEQGGGAFF. Full variable domain (remainder filled in from reference TRBV12-5 and TRBJ1-1): DARVTQTPRHKVTEMGQEVTMRCQPILGHNTVFWYRQTMMQGLELLAYFRNRAPLDDSGMPKDRFSAEMPDATLATLKIQPSEPRDSAVYFCASGEQGGGAFFGQGTRLTVV.

The chain carries TRBV19 and TRBJ1-3; D gene ambiguous. This CDR3 spans 11 amino acids. Germline values: CDR1 LNHDA, CDR2 SQIVND (reference sequence). The germline V and J ends were trimmed by 11 bases and 2 bases, with 7 bases remaining between them. This CDR3 reads CAGRTGNTIYF. CDR3 bases: TGTGCCGGCCGGACTGGAAACACCATATATTTT.

This clone was picked up a small number of times. This chain connects TRBV13 to TRBJ2-7; D uncertain. V lost 4 bases to trimming and J lost 1 base, with 11 bases between them. The CDR3 has 14 amino acids. Germline-derived CDR1 and CDR2 are PRHDT and FYEKMQ (reference sequence). The CDR3 DNA is TGTGCCAGCAGCTCGCACCCCCTTTCCTACGAGCAGTACTTC. This encodes CASSSHPLSYEQYF.

This clone was recorded only once. CDR3 DNA sequence: TGTGCCAGCAGCTTTTACCGGGACAGGGGGCGAGGCAATCAGCCCCAGCATTTT. Its translation: CASSFYRDRGRGNQPQHF. The genes are TRBV7-9 and TRBJ1-5; 12 nucleotides match TRBD1. The germline V gene has CDR1 SEHNR and CDR2 FQNEAQ (reference sequence). V dropped 3 bases and J dropped 2; count of bases not matched to a gene: 8. The CDR3 loop spans 18 amino acids.

The chain is built from TRBV5-4 and TRBJ2-5, with 8 nucleotides matching TRBD1. This CDR3 is 16 amino acids long. Germline V gene lookup returns CDR1 SGHNT and CDR2 YYREEE (reference sequence). V was clipped by 0 bases and J by 6 bases; unmatched bases: 10. CDR3 protein: CASSLVSPGGAKTQYF. In DNA, the CDR3 is TGTGCCAGCAGCTTGGTTTCTCCAGGGGGCGCTAAGACCCAGTACTTC.

The CDR3 DNA follows: TGCGCCAGCGGACTTTCGGGGGAACAGTACTTC. Residues: CASGLSGEQYF. The V gene is TRBV4-3, the J gene TRBJ2-7, with a tentative D call TRBD2 (6 bases). The CDR3 has 11 residues. Germline loops: CDR1 LGHNA, CDR2 YSLEER. Trimming cost V 8 bases and J 10 bases, with 15 bases left between them.

The V call is TRBV2, the J call TRBJ2-7; maybe TRBD1 (5 bases). Germline-derived CDR1 and CDR2 are SNHLY and FYNNEI. The CDR3 is made up of 13 amino acids. Deletions cut 7 bases from V and 7 bases from J, with 17 bases between. CDR3 in DNA: TGTGCCAGCACCCTAAAGGGGTCGCGGGAGCAGTACTTC. This encodes CASTLKGSREQYF.

The rearrangement links TRBV4-2 to TRBJ2-5, with 7 bases identical to TRBD1. Germline trimming cut 1 base from V and 5 bases from J; bases unmatched to any gene: 4. The germline V gene encodes CDR1 LGHNA and CDR2 YNFKEQ. The CDR3 length is 14 residues. CDR3 bases: TGTGCCAGCAGCCAAGGAGGGGGCAAGGAGACCCAGTACTTC. Protein sequence: CASSQGGGKETQYF.

This clone was counted between two and nine times. This chain links TRBV6-5 with TRBJ2-7; D not certain. Germline V gene data show CDR1 as MNHEY and CDR2 as SVGAGI. This CDR3 is built from 13 residues. V was pared by 2 bases and J by 2 bases, with 7 bases between. The CDR3 loop reads CASSYGRTYEQYF. CDR3 coding DNA: TGTGCCAGCAGTTACGGACGGACCTACGAGCAGTACTTC.

The chain links TRBV19 to TRBJ2-7; 9 bases map to TRBD2. Germline V gives CDR1 LNHDA, CDR2 SQIVND (reference sequence). After removal of 6 bases from V and 3 bases from J, the junction contained 6 bases not matched to a gene. The CDR3 loop spans 14 amino acids. The CDR3 loop is CASSVAGDVYEQYF. CDR3 sequence (DNA): TGTGCCAGTAGCGTAGCGGGAGATGTCTACGAGCAGTACTTC.

The rearrangement joins TRBV2 to TRBJ1-4; D remains unclear. The CDR3 has 14 amino acids. V was shortened by 3 bases and J by 0 bases, with 5 bases between the two germline ends. Germline CDR1 is SNHLY and CDR2 is FYNNEI. The CDR3 spells CASSDSATNEKLFF. The DNA for the CDR3 is TGTGCCAGCAGTGATAGTGCAACTAATGAAAAACTGTTTTTT.

The chain is built from TRBV7-6 and TRBJ2-3; 8 bases line up with TRBD2. Germline loops: CDR1 SGHVS, CDR2 FNYEAQ. This CDR3 has 16 amino acids. J was trimmed by 5 bases and V by 5 bases; bases with no gene match: 12. The CDR3 sequence is CASSTTPGTRGDTQYF. In nucleotides, the CDR3 is TGTGCCAGCAGCACTACACCGGGGACTAGGGGAGATACGCAGTATTTT.

The V call is TRBV4-1, the J call TRBJ2-2; a possible D gene is TRBD2 (5 bases). CDR3 length: 16 residues. Trimming removed 4 bases at V and 2 bases at J, with 14 bases between. Germline assignment: CDR1 MGHRA and CDR2 YSYEKL. CDR3 loop: CASSPSPSGNTGELFF. Here the CDR3 DNA reads TGCGCCAGCAGCCCAAGCCCCAGCGGTAACACCGGGGAGCTGTTTTTT.

The genes are TRBV18 and TRBJ1-1; D is unclear. The length of the CDR3 is 14 residues. The V end lost 3 bases, the J end lost 5 bases, and 13 bases lay between the germline ends. Germline values: CDR1 KGHSH, CDR2 LQKENI. The CDR3 loop is CASSPRGGETEAFF. In DNA, the CDR3 is TGTGCCAGCTCACCTAGAGGTGGGGAGACTGAAGCTTTCTTT.

The chain uses TRBV11-3 and TRBJ2-1, with TRBD2 matching over 7 bases. J gave up 8 bases and V 3 bases, and 16 bases lay outside the gene matches. Germline values: CDR1 SGHNT, CDR2 YENEEA. The CDR3 runs 17 residues. The CDR3: CASSLGSSHSGGHEQFF. The CDR3 DNA reads TGTGCCAGCAGCTTGGGTTCCTCACATTCGGGAGGTCATGAGCAGTTCTTC. The whole variable domain, filled in from reference TRBV11-3 and TRBJ2-1, reads EAGVVQSPRYKIIEKKQPVAFWCNPISGHNTLYWYLQNLGQGPELLIRYENEEAVDDSQLPKDRFSAERLKGVDSTLKIQPAELGDSAVYLCASSLGSSHSGGHEQFFGPGTRLTVL.

This sequence joins TRBV19 and TRBJ1-5; D call uncertain. Germline-derived CDR1 and CDR2 are LNHDA and SQIVND (reference sequence). Trimming took off 3 bases at V and 4 bases at J, with 7 bases between the two ends. The CDR3 runs 13 residues. The CDR3 reads CASSIGRNQPQHF. The CDR3 DNA follows: TGTGCCAGTAGTATTGGTCGGAATCAGCCCCAGCATTTT.